One and the same sample provided the 17 T cell receptor beta chains below, sequenced in a study of cytomegalovirus exposure and HLA in healthy donors. Both 60 Vbeta primers and 13 Jbeta primers went into the PCR. Clones were read by immunoSEQ multiplex PCR, and TCRdb kept only the in-frame ones, dropping some. The sample has about 120,000 clones; 60% to 85% are singletons. The sample taken for sequencing was PBMCs. The receptors come from a woman aged 18 to 35 in good health and CMV-seronegative.

This chain joins TRBV10-3 and TRBJ2-1, with 7 bases fitting TRBD2. Germline assignment: CDR1 ENHRY and CDR2 SYGVKD. V gave up 3 bases and J gave up 4 bases; unmatched junction bases: 18. The CDR3 runs to 19 residues. CDR3 nucleotide sequence: TGTGCCATCAGTGACCCGGTCAAAGCGGGGCCGTCCATGTACAATGAGCAGTTCTTC. As protein: CAISDPVKAGPSMYNEQFF.

V and J are TRBV6-5 and TRBJ1-6, with D possibly being TRBD1 (5 bases). The CDR3 extends over 15 amino acids. Germline V CDR1 and CDR2: MNHEY, SVGAGI. Trimming pared 0 bases from V and 10 bases from J, leaving 13 bases between. The CDR3 protein is CASSYSPRVGSPLHF. CDR3 coding DNA: TGTGCCAGCAGTTACTCGCCCAGGGTAGGATCACCCCTCCACTTT.

V gene TRBV15 combines with J gene TRBJ2-5; 13 bases agree with TRBD2. V dropped 4 bases and J dropped 5; count of bases not matched to a gene: 10. CDR3 length: 17 amino acids. In germline, CDR1 is LNHNV, CDR2 YYDKDF (reference sequence). Here the CDR3 DNA reads TGTGCCACCAGCAAAGGACTAGCGGGGGTCTCGGGGGAGACCCAGTACTTC. Translated: CATSKGLAGVSGETQYF.

The chain is built from TRBV27 and TRBJ2-7; perhaps TRBD2 as D (6 bases). Trimming took 1 base from V and 4 from J, leaving 14 bases between them. Germline CDR1 is MNHEY and CDR2 is SMNVEV (reference sequence). The length of the CDR3 is 15 residues. The CDR3 sequence: CASSLFGGPSYEQYF. As DNA, the CDR3 is TGTGCCAGCAGTTTATTCGGGGGACCCTCTTACGAGCAGTACTTC.

The V gene is TRBV4-2, the J gene TRBJ2-7; TRBD2 aligns across 14 bases. V was clipped by 4 bases and J by 0 bases; unmatched bases: 2. The CDR3 extends over 16 amino acids. The germline gives CDR1 LGHNA, CDR2 YNFKEQ. CDR3 protein: CASSLGLAGGSYEQYF. CDR3 DNA sequence: TGTGCCAGCAGCCTTGGACTAGCGGGGGGCTCCTACGAGCAGTACTTC.

This chain links TRBV5-1 with TRBJ2-2; TRBD1 might be the D (6 bases). This CDR3 is 15 amino acids long. The V gene lost 2 bases and the J gene lost 1 base, with 9 bases spanning the gap. Germline lookup yields CDR1 SGHRS and CDR2 YFSETQ. CDR3 in amino acids: CASSFGQLNTGELFF. CDR3 sequence (DNA): TGCGCCAGCAGCTTTGGACAGTTGAACACCGGGGAGCTGTTTTTT. Based on the CDR3 plus reference TRBV5-1 and TRBJ2-2, the full variable domain is KAGVTQTPRYLIKTRGQQVTLSCSPISGHRSVSWYQQTPGQGLQFLFEYFSETQRNKGNFPGRFSGRQFSNSRSEMNVSTLELGDSALYLCASSFGQLNTGELFFGEGSRLTVL.

V usage is TRBV5-1 and J usage is TRBJ2-7; no reliable D call. Germline V gene lookup returns CDR1 SGHRS and CDR2 YFSETQ. The CDR3 length is 15 residues. The V gene lost 4 bases and the J gene lost 0 bases, with 14 bases spanning the gap. The CDR3 sequence: CASSPLTSNSYEQYF. As DNA, the CDR3 is TGCGCCAGCAGCCCCCTGACTTCCAACTCCTACGAGCAGTACTTC.

The J gene is TRBJ2-7, the V gene TRBV5-1, with 7 bases aligning to TRBD1. This CDR3 has 16 residues. Trimming took 1 base from V and 3 from J; bases not matched to a gene: 10. Germline V gene sequence: CDR1 SGHRS, CDR2 YFSETQ. The CDR3, as DNA: TGCGCCAGCAGCTTGATCCGACAGGGAAAGGACTACGAGCAGTACTTC. It specifies CASSLIRQGKDYEQYF.

This clone was seen only once. The gene calls are TRBV5-4 and TRBJ1-3, with no clear D. Germline V gene sequence: CDR1 SGHNT, CDR2 YYREEE (reference sequence). Trimming cost V 4 bases and J 0 bases, with 8 bases left between them. This CDR3 region has 14 residues. CDR3: CASSRTNSGNTIYF. The CDR3 bases are TGTGCCAGCAGCCGAACTAACTCTGGAAACACCATATATTTT.

The J gene is TRBJ1-2, the V gene TRBV7-9; TRBD1 aligns across 8 bases. The CDR3 spans 13 residues. Germline V gene sequence: CDR1 SEHNR, CDR2 FQNEAQ (reference sequence). V lost 5 bases and J lost 7; bases outside the gene matches: 6. As DNA, the CDR3 is TGTGCCAGCAGCCCCCAGGGGGCGCGTGGCTACACCTTC. Amino acids: CASSPQGARGYTF.

The chain employs TRBV2 and TRBJ2-1; 7 bases are shared with TRBD1. Unmatched junction bases numbered 4, after V lost 5 bases and J lost 6 bases. The CDR3 is 13 residues long. Looked up from germline, CDR1 is SNHLY and CDR2 is FYNNEI. CDR3 nucleotide sequence: TGTGCCAGCAGTTCGGACAGGTTCAATGAGCAGTTCTTC. This translates into CASSSDRFNEQFF.

V is TRBV5-1 and J is TRBJ2-3; 7 bases are a match to TRBD1. This CDR3 spans 19 amino acids. CDR1 SGHRS and CDR2 YFSETQ come from the germline V gene. The V and J ends lost 1 base and 0 bases, in that order; junction bases with no gene match: 14. The CDR3 sequence is CASSLNTYTGQASTDTQYF. The CDR3 coding sequence is TGCGCCAGCAGCTTGAACACCTACACCGGACAGGCTAGCACAGATACGCAGTATTTT.

The CDR3 coding sequence is TGTGCCAGCAGCCTCGGACAGGTGAACACTGAAGCTTTCTTT. Its protein is CASSLGQVNTEAFF. The chain recombines TRBV7-6 with TRBJ1-1; the match to TRBD1 covers 7 bases. After removal of 5 bases from V and 0 bases from J, the junction contained 3 bases not matched to a gene. Germline V gene sequence: CDR1 SGHVS, CDR2 FNYEAQ. This CDR3 has 14 residues.

V gene TRBV6-1 combines with J gene TRBJ1-3; 7 bases map to TRBD1. This CDR3 spans 17 amino acids. The junction had 9 bases not matched to a gene; V was cut back by 4 bases and J by 0 bases. Germline V CDR1 and CDR2: MNHNS, SASEGT. This chain's CDR3 is CASSADRVPSSGNTIYF. In DNA, the CDR3 is TGTGCCAGCAGTGCCGACAGGGTACCCTCCTCTGGAAACACCATATATTTT.

CDR3 in amino acids: CASSIYGGKTEAFF. In DNA, the CDR3 is TGTGCCAGCAGTATTTATGGAGGGAAGACTGAAGCTTTCTTT. The chain recombines TRBV27 with TRBJ1-1, with D uncertain. The V and J ends lost 5 bases and 5 bases respectively, with 15 bases between them. The CDR3 totals 14 residues. Germline values: CDR1 MNHEY, CDR2 SMNVEV (reference sequence).

This clone has more than one count but fewer than ten. The chain combines TRBV7-9 with TRBJ1-5; D is ambiguous. The CDR3 sequence is 15 residues long. With 1 base removed from V and 4 bases from J, the gap between germline ends came to 11 bases. Germline lookup yields CDR1 SEHNR and CDR2 FQNEAQ (reference sequence). CDR3 DNA sequence: TGTGCCAGCAGCTTAGACGGGTCACGGAATCAGCCCCAGCATTTT. Translated, it gives CASSLDGSRNQPQHF.

V is TRBV6-1 and J is TRBJ2-2; TRBD1 matches at 9 bases. The V and J ends lost 2 bases and 3 bases, in that order; junction bases with no gene match: 13. The germline V gene has CDR1 MNHNS and CDR2 SASEGT. CDR3 size: 19 residues. DNA for the CDR3: TGTGCCAGCAGTGAACCCAAGCTTCGACAGGGGGGGGACACCGGGGAGCTGTTTTTT. This sequence encodes CASSEPKLRQGGDTGELFF.